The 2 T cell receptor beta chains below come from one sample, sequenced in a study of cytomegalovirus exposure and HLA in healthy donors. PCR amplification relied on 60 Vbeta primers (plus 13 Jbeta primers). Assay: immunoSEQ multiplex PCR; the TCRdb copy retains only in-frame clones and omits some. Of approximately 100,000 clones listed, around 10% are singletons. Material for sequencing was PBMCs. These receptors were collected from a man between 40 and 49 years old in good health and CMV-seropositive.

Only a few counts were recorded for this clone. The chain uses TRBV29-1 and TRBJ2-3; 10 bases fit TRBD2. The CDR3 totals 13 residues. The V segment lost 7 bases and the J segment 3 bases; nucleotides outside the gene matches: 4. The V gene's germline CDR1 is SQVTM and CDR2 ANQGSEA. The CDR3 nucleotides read TGCAGCGCCGCGACTAGCGGGACAGATACGCAGTATTTT. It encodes CSAATSGTDTQYF.

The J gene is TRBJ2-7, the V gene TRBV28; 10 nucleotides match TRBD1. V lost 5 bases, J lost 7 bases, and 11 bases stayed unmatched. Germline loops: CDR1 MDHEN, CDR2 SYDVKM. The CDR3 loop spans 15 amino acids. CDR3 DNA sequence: TGTGCCAGCAGTCCCGGGGGACAGGGGAGTGGAGAGCAGTACTTC. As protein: CASSPGGQGSGEQYF.